This T cell receptor beta chain was identified in a study of blood T cell repertoires in COVID-19. The wider study: Spain, Italy and the United States supplied samples that represented acute and convalescent COVID-19. In each case, the material was cDNA or gDNA derived from T cells, B-cell-depleted T cells, or PBMCs.

In the source study's methods: Reference gene primer amplification gave nucleated cell count estimates. Produced via immunoSEQ multiplex PCR; TCRdb's table is partial and in-frame only. V and J calls plus clone size are reproduced from that table; the DNA served to infer D and trimming. This sample has about 140,000 clones, with approximately 88% found just once. This receptor was identified in a woman between 45 and 65 years old with acute or convalescent COVID-19. Sequencing was done on a sample of peripheral blood.

The CDR3 bases are TGTGCCTGGAGCCCTTGGTCGGCAAGGGGTTATGGCTACACCTTC. This codes for CAWSPWSARGYGYTF. This chain links TRBV30 with TRBJ1-2; maybe TRBD1 (5 bases). The CDR3 contains 15 residues. Trimming took off 3 bases at V and 5 bases at J, with 19 bases between the two ends. Germline CDR1 reads GTSNPN; CDR2 reads SVGIG (reference sequence). The whole variable domain, remainder taken from reference TRBV30 and TRBJ1-2, is SQTIHQWPATLVQPVGSPLSLECTVEGTSNPNLYWYRQAAGRGLQLLFYSVGIGQISSEVPQNLSASRPQDRQFILSSKKLLLSDSGFYLCAWSPWSARGYGYTFGSGTRLTVV.